One T cell receptor (beta chain) is described in this entry. This table comes from immunoSEQ multiplex PCR, and its TCRdb copy is limited to in-frame clones, with some not included. The table includes over 85,000 clones, 90% to 95% detected once. The data were obtained in a study of T cell changes during pregnancy in multiple sclerosis. V was pared by 3 bases and J by 3 bases, with 9 bases of the junction left unmatched. Per the germline V gene, CDR1 is SGHVS and CDR2 is FQNEAQ. The CDR3 has 16 residues. Specimen: peripheral blood, collected after pregnancy. The chain recombines TRBV7-8 with TRBJ2-5, with 8 bases lining up with TRBD2. The receptor was derived from a female donor in good health, enrolled as a control in a pregnancy study. The CDR3 protein is CASSLNGGGREETQYF. The CDR3 coding sequence is TGTGCCAGCAGCTTGAACGGCGGGGGGCGGGAAGAGACCCAGTACTTC.